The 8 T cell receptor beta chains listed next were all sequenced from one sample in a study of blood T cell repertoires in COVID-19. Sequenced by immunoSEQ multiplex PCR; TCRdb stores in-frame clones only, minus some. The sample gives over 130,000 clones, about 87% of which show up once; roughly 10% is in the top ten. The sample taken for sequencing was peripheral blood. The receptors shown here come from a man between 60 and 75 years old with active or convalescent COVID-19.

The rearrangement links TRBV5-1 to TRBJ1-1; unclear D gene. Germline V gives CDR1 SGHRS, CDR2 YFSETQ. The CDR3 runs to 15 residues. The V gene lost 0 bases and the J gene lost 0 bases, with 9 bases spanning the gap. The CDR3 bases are TGCGCCAGCAGCTTGGGGCGGATAATGAACACTGAAGCTTTCTTT. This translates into CASSLGRIMNTEAFF.

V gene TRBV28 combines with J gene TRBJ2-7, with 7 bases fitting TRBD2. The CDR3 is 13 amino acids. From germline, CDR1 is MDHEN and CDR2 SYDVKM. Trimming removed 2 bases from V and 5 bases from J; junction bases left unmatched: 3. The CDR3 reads CASSLSGRDEQYF. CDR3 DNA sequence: TGTGCCAGCAGTTTAAGTGGGAGGGACGAGCAGTACTTC. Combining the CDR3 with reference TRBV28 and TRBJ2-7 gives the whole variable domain DVKVTQSSRYLVKRTGEKVFLECVQDMDHENMFWYRQDPGLGLRLIYFSYDVKMKEKGDIPEGYSVSREKKERFSLILESASTNQTSMYLCASSLSGRDEQYFGPGTRLTVT.

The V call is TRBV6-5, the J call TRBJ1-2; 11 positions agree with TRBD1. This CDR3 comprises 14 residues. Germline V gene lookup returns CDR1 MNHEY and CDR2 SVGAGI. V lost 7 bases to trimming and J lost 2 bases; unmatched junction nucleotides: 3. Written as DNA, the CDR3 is TGTGCCAGCACCGGGACAGGGGGGAACTATGGCTACACCTTC. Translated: CASTGTGGNYGYTF.

CDR3 region: CSVGPGQGSYNEQFF. The CDR3, as DNA: TGCAGCGTTGGCCCGGGACAGGGATCCTACAATGAGCAGTTCTTC. V is TRBV29-1 and J is TRBJ2-1; 9 positions agree with TRBD1. There are 15 residues in the CDR3. CDR1 and CDR2 (germline): SQVTM, ANQGSEA. V was clipped by 4 bases and J by 1 base; unmatched bases: 5.

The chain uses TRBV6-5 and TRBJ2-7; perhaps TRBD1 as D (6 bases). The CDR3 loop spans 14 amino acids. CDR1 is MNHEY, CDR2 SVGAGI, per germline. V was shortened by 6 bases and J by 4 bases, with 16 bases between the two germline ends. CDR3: CASRRTASIYEQYF. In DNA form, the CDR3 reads TGTGCCAGCAGGCGGACAGCCAGCATTTACGAGCAGTACTTC.

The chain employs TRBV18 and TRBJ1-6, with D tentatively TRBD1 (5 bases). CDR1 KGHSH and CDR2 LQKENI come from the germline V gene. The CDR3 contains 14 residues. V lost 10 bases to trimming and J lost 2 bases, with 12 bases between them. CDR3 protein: CATHQGTYNSPLHF. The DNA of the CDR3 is TGTGCCACCCACCAGGGAACCTATAATTCACCCCTCCACTTT.

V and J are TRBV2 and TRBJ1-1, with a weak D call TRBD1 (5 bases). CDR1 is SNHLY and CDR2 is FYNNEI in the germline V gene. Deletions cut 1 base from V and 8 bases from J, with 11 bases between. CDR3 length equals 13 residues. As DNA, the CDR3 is TGTGCCAGCAGTGAAGAAGAGGGACTGGAAGCTTTCTTT. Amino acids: CASSEEEGLEAFF.

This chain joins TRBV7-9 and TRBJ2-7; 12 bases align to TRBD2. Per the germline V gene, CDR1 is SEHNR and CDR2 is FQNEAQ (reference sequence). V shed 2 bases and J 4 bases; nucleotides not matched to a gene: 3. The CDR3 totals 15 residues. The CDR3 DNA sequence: TGTGCCAGCAGCTTAAGTGGGACTAGCGGGTACGAGCAGTACTTC. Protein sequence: CASSLSGTSGYEQYF.